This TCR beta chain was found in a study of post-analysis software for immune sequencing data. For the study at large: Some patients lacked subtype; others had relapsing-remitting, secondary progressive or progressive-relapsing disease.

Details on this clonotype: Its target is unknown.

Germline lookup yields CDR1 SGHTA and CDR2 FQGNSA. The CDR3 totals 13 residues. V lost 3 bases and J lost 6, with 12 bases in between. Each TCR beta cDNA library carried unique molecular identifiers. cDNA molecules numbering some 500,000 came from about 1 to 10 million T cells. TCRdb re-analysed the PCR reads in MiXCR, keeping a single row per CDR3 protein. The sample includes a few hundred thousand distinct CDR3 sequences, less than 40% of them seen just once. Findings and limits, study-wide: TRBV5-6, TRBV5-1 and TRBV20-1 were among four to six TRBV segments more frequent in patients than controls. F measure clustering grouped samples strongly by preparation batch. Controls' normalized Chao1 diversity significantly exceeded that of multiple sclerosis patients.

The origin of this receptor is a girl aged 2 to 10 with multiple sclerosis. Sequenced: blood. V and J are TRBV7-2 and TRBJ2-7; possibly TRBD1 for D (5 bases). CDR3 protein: CASSLGQGIEQYF. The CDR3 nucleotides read TGTGCCAGCAGCTTGGGGCAGGGTATCGAGCAGTACTTC.